These 17 T cell receptor beta chains were sequenced from one sample in a study of blood T cell repertoires in COVID-19. Clones were sequenced by immunoSEQ multiplex PCR, and TCRdb holds only the in-frame ones, with some missing. Of around 300,000 clones in the sample, around 87% are singletons; the top ten hold 1%. Material: peripheral blood. These receptors were collected from a man aged 50-59 years with active or convalescent COVID-19.

V usage is TRBV4-2 and J usage is TRBJ1-1; weak D call: TRBD1 (6 bases). This CDR3 spans 15 amino acids. V was shortened by 7 bases and J by 10 bases, with 25 bases between the two germline ends. In germline, CDR1 is LGHNA, CDR2 YNFKEQ. CDR3 loop: CASILDTQGGAGAFF. CDR3 bases: TGTGCCAGCATCCTAGATACGCAAGGGGGGGCCGGAGCTTTCTTT.

This clone appeared once. The chain couples TRBV11-2 to TRBJ1-2; D ambiguous. The CDR3 length is 16 residues. V lost 1 base, J lost 2 bases, and 14 bases lay in between. Germline CDR1 is SGHAT and CDR2 is FQNNGV. The DNA for the CDR3 is TGTGCCAGCAGCTTAGGGCCCAACGGGGAAAACTATGGCTACACCTTC. Residues: CASSLGPNGENYGYTF. Supplemented by reference TRBV11-2 and TRBJ1-2, the full variable domain reads EAGVAQSPRYKIIEKRQSVAFWCNPISGHATLYWYQQILGQGPKLLIQFQNNGVVDDSQLPKDRFSAERLKGVDSTLKIQPAKLEDSAVYLCASSLGPNGENYGYTFGSGTRLTVV.

The rearrangement uses TRBV7-3 and TRBJ2-1, with TRBD1 identical over 9 bases. Germline CDR1 reads SGHTA; CDR2 reads FQGTGA. CDR3 length equals 15 residues. The V gene end was trimmed by 6 bases and the J gene end by 2 bases; junction bases not matched to a gene: 5. The CDR3, as DNA: TGTGCCAGCAGTCTCACAGGGGGCACCTACAATGAGCAGTTCTTC. Amino acid sequence: CASSLTGGTYNEQFF.

The rearrangement joins TRBV5-1 to TRBJ2-7; D possibly corresponds to TRBD1 (5 bases). CDR3 size: 14 residues. Germline-derived CDR1 and CDR2 are SGHRS and YFSETQ. V was clipped by 0 bases and J by 2 bases, with 9 bases between them. CDR3 residues: CASSLVDTAYEQYF. For the CDR3, the DNA is TGCGCCAGCAGCTTGGTGGACACAGCCTACGAGCAGTACTTC.

The CDR3 protein is CASSQRGGDTGELFF. DNA of the CDR3: TGTGCCAGCAGTCAAAGGGGGGGCGACACCGGGGAGCTGTTTTTT. The chain joins TRBV7-9 to TRBJ2-2; TRBD2 is a possible D gene (7 bases). This CDR3 contains 15 residues. Germline V gene lookup returns CDR1 SEHNR and CDR2 FQNEAQ (reference sequence). V shed 6 bases and J shed 3 bases, with 14 bases lying between them.

This chain's CDR3 is CASQSGNSPLHF. The DNA of the CDR3 is TGTGCCAGTCAGTCGGGTAACTCACCCCTCCACTTT. The rearrangement joins TRBV28 to TRBJ1-6, with D unclear. Germline values: CDR1 MDHEN, CDR2 SYDVKM. V gave up 9 bases and J gave up 10 bases, with 13 bases separating them. The CDR3 spans 12 residues.

This chain uses TRBV10-3 with TRBJ2-7; 10 bases align to TRBD2. This CDR3 region has 13 residues. Germline CDR1 reads ENHRY; CDR2 reads SYGVKD. J was trimmed by 3 bases and V by 6 bases; bases with no gene match: 2. The CDR3 here is CAIRASGGYEQYF. CDR3 nucleotides: TGTGCCATCAGGGCTAGCGGGGGCTACGAGCAGTACTTC.

The chain joins TRBV7-2 to TRBJ1-2; 8 nucleotides line up with TRBD1. This CDR3 region has 16 residues. The J segment lost 3 bases and the V segment lost 2 bases, leaving 8 bases of the junction unmatched. Germline V gene sequence: CDR1 SGHTA, CDR2 FQGNSA. The CDR3 is CASSLPPQGAHYGYTF. CDR3 DNA: TGTGCCAGCAGCTTACCCCCGCAGGGGGCCCACTATGGCTACACCTTC. The full variable domain, rest sourced from reference TRBV7-2 and TRBJ1-2, is GAGVSQSPSNKVTEKGKDVELRCDPISGHTALYWYRQSLGQGLEFLIYFQGNSAPDKSGLPSDRFSAERTGGSVSTLTIQRTQQEDSAVYLCASSLPPQGAHYGYTFGSGTRLTVV.

The chain joins TRBV4-1 to TRBJ1-3; no clear D gene. Germline V gene sequence: CDR1 MGHRA, CDR2 YSYEKL. CDR3 size: 15 residues. The ends were cut back, 0 bases at V and 5 bases at J, with 11 bases in the middle. CDR3 DNA: TGCGCCAGCAGCCAAGAGCGTTTTAAGCGAAACACCATATATTTT. Amino acid sequence: CASSQERFKRNTIYF.

The V gene is TRBV28, the J gene TRBJ1-2; D unresolved. V lost 4 bases and J 4 bases, leaving 10 bases between the germline ends. Germline V gene sequence: CDR1 MDHEN, CDR2 SYDVKM. The CDR3 has 13 amino acids. The CDR3 reads CASSYGGSYGYTF. DNA for the CDR3: TGTGCCAGCAGTTATGGCGGCAGCTATGGCTACACCTTC.

The chain employs TRBV4-2 and TRBJ2-7, with TRBD2 identical over 7 bases. CDR3 length: 16 amino acids. Germline-derived CDR1 and CDR2 are LGHNA and YNFKEQ. The ends lost 0 bases at V and 1 base at J; junction bases unmatched: 6. The CDR3 sequence is CASSQDSSGSSYEQYF. CDR3 sequence (DNA): TGTGCCAGCAGCCAAGATTCTAGCGGATCATCCTACGAGCAGTACTTC.

V gene TRBV10-1 combines with J gene TRBJ2-1, with TRBD2 matching over 10 bases. Germline trimming cut 7 bases from V and 4 bases from J; bases unmatched to any gene: 4. The CDR3 loop spans 14 amino acids. In germline, CDR1 is WNHNN, CDR2 SYGVQD (reference sequence). The CDR3 sequence is CASTGLADYNEQFF. As DNA, the CDR3 is TGCGCCAGCACCGGACTAGCGGATTACAATGAGCAGTTCTTC.

V gene TRBV5-1 combines with J gene TRBJ1-1; D is undetermined. The CDR3 length is 15 residues. The ends were cut back, 6 bases at V and 1 base at J, with 16 bases in the middle. Germline values: CDR1 SGHRS, CDR2 YFSETQ. CDR3 sequence: CASKITMGGNTEAFF. The CDR3 bases are TGCGCCAGCAAGATAACTATGGGAGGGAACACTGAAGCTTTCTTT.

CDR3 bases: TGTGCCAGCAGCTTAGGCGGGGTAACGTCCTACGAGCAGTACTTC. It yields the protein CASSLGGVTSYEQYF. V is TRBV7-9 and J is TRBJ2-7; D possibly corresponds to TRBD2 (6 bases). The germline V and J ends were trimmed by 1 base and 1 base, with 11 bases remaining between them. CDR1 and CDR2 from the germline V gene are SEHNR and FQNEAQ (reference sequence). This CDR3 spans 15 amino acids. Full variable domain (outside the CDR3, taken from reference TRBV7-9 and TRBJ2-7): DTGVSQNPRHKITKRGQNVTFRCDPISEHNRLYWYRQTLGQGPEFLTYFQNEAQLEKSRLLSDRFSAERPKGSFSTLEIQRTEQGDSAMYLCASSLGGVTSYEQYFGPGTRLTVT.

The chain uses TRBV6-4 and TRBJ2-7; 9 bases align to TRBD2. Germline V CDR1 and CDR2: MRHNA, SNTAGT. Trimming at V came to 2 bases and at J to 0 bases, leaving 14 bases not matched to a gene. This CDR3 is built from 19 residues. The CDR3 DNA reads as TGTGCCAGCAGTGACAGCGGGACTAGCCATATCCCCCACTCCTACGAGCAGTACTTC. Protein sequence: CASSDSGTSHIPHSYEQYF.

This clone has more than one count but fewer than ten. In the same sample, other DNA sequences code for this CDR3. CDR3 region: CASSSQGTNEKLFF. CDR3 sequence (DNA): TGTGCCAGCAGTTCACAGGGCACTAATGAAAAACTGTTTTTT. The chain is built from TRBV28 and TRBJ1-4; possibly TRBD1 for D (6 bases). This CDR3 contains 14 residues. Trimming stripped 4 bases from V and 2 bases from J, with 8 bases between. The germline CDR1 and CDR2 sequences are MDHEN and SYDVKM.

V is TRBV6-5 and J is TRBJ1-1, with D uncertain. Germline-derived CDR1 and CDR2 are MNHEY and SVGAGI. This CDR3 spans 14 amino acids. V was cut by 6 bases and J by 9 bases, with 20 bases left in between. The CDR3 DNA reads TGTGCCAGCAGCCCACCGGGTTCAAGGAGTCAAGCTTTCTTT. This encodes CASSPPGSRSQAFF.